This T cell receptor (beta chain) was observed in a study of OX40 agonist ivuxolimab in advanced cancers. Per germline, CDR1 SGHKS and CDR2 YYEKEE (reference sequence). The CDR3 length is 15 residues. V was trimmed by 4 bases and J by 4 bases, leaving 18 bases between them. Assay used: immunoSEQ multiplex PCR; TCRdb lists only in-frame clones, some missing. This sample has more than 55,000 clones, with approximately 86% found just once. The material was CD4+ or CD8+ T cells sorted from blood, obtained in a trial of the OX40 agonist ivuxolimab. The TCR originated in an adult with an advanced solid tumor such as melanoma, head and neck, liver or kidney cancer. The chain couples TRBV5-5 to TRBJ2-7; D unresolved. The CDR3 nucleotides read TGTGCCAGCAGCCGGTCTTCCGCCCTCCGGTACGAGCAGTACTTC. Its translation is CASSRSSALRYEQYF.